The TCR beta chain under discussion was sequenced for a study of T cell changes during pregnancy in multiple sclerosis. Only in-frame clones appear in the TCRdb table, and some are missing; sequencing was by immunoSEQ multiplex PCR. Of 50,000 or so clones listed, about 92% are singletons. V lost 1 base and J lost 8, with 11 bases in between. This CDR3 comprises 14 residues. Germline V gene sequence: CDR1 LNHNV, CDR2 YYDKDF (reference sequence). The specimen comprised CD4+ T cells from peripheral blood mononuclear cells, sampled in the third trimester of pregnancy. This chain connects TRBV15 to TRBJ1-4; D gene uncertain. This clonotype originated in a female donor with multiple sclerosis, enrolled in a pregnancy study. The CDR3 sequence: CATSRAPGGEKLFF. CDR3 in DNA: TGTGCCACCAGCAGAGCTCCCGGAGGGGAAAAACTGTTTTTT. The full variable domain, with the rest looked up from reference TRBV15 and TRBJ1-4, is DAMVIQNPRYQVTQFGKPVTLSCSQTLNHNVMYWYQQKSSQAPKLLFHYYDKDFNNEADTPDNFQSRRPNTSFCFLDIRSPGLGDTAMYLCATSRAPGGEKLFFGSGTQLSVL.